These T cell receptor beta chains were read from a single sample in a study of T cell repertoires in cytomegalovirus infection. TCRdb analysed the reads with MiXCR anew, one entry per CDR3 protein. The data hold hundreds of thousands of distinct CDR3 sequences, with about 42% observed a single time. For these TCRs, the target antigens are not known. Sequenced material: cultured PBMCs, taken from culture after CMV antigen stimulation. The receptors here all came from a human donor in good health (CMV status not recorded). Some clones in this sample may be carry-over from other donors' samples. Each CDR3 is given with its conserved first and last residue. Not every row has a clone size; where given, it reads once, few, many or a size class.

clone size	V gene	J gene	CDR3 protein
NA	TRBV18	TRBJ2-3	CASSQGQFSTDTQYF
NA	TRBV20-1	TRBJ1-2	CSARGPLGLYGYTF
NA	TRBV12-3/TRBV12-4	TRBJ2-3	CASKPGTEGLAGTSTDTQYF
few	TRBV7-2	TRBJ2-7	CASSSPDRSTYEQYF
once	TRBV6-1	TRBJ2-5	CASRAGQSGETQYF
NA	TRBV7-6	TRBJ2-1	CASRGEEGGGSYNEQFF
NA	TRBV7-2	TRBJ2-3	CASSLLPGRPSTDTQYF
few	TRBV2	TRBJ2-2	CASSEERNTGELFF
few	TRBV7-2	TRBJ2-2	CASSLGPSGAGELFF
NA	TRBV7-2	TRBJ2-7	CASSPQGRDRQYF
NA	TRBV4-2	TRBJ1-2	CASSLTGTGASYGYTF
once	TRBV7-9	TRBJ2-7	CASSLAGHPYEQYF
NA	TRBV7-8	TRBJ2-1	CASSPGDSAEQFF
NA	TRBV5-1	TRBJ2-7	CASSSPEGLSYEQYF
NA	TRBV12-3/TRBV12-4	TRBJ2-5	CASSLHSGETQYF
once	TRBV12-3/TRBV12-4	TRBJ2-7	CASSWSAANPYEQYF
NA	TRBV20-1	TRBJ2-1	CSALTSGDLYNEQFF
NA	TRBV5-4	TRBJ2-2	CASSSQSGAHFGELFF
NA	TRBV28	TRBJ1-3	CASSSPGQGFGNTIYF
NA	TRBV20-1	TRBJ1-4	CSATIPGGGGVNEKLFF
few	TRBV7-6	TRBJ2-1	CASSLSVRGRGLYEQFF
NA	TRBV19	TRBJ1-2	CASTRWGESNYGYTF
NA	TRBV11-2	TRBJ2-5	CASSHRYQETQYF
NA	TRBV12-3/TRBV12-4	TRBJ2-1	CASSRREGLFNEQFF
few	TRBV4-1	TRBJ2-3	CASSQVGKLRRDTQYF
few	TRBV12-3/TRBV12-4	TRBJ2-2	CASSFIESGELFF
NA	TRBV6-1	TRBJ2-3	CASSEAGTGYTDTQYF
NA	TRBV2	TRBJ1-2	CASSEWRRGGGYGYTF
NA	TRBV7-3	TRBJ1-1	CASSLGDQGMNTEAFF
NA	TRBV7-8	TRBJ1-2	CASSSNPLQGQEYGYTF
NA	TRBV28	TRBJ2-5	CASSLPGGTKKTVWQETQYF
few	TRBV4-3	TRBJ1-2	CASSQYHGNRDGYTF
NA	TRBV12-3/TRBV12-4	TRBJ1-5	CASSYTDSNQPQHF
NA	TRBV7-6	TRBJ1-1	CASSLVPGQEFEAFF
few	TRBV4-1	TRBJ2-3	CASSLTSGGASDTQYF
NA	TRBV6-2/TRBV6-3	TRBJ2-1	CASRGTGAREQFF
few	TRBV7-2	TRBJ2-5	CASSLRRAGETQYF
many	TRBV7-8	TRBJ1-2	CASSLSSGYPTYGYTF
NA	TRBV7-9	TRBJ2-7	CASSRTTTSGETYEQYF
NA	TRBV12-3/TRBV12-4	TRBJ1-2	CASSFNRQGGYTF
NA	TRBV20-1	TRBJ2-3	CSARIYTDTQYF
NA	TRBV4-1	TRBJ2-1	CASSQDAGYYNEQFF
few	TRBV11-2	TRBJ1-1	CASSLNQGFTEAFF
NA	TRBV10-3	TRBJ2-7	CATLGGEQYF
NA	TRBV5-1	TRBJ2-5	CASSPGDRGWETQYF
few	TRBV6-6	TRBJ2-1	CASSYGHRVGSEQFF
few	TRBV4-3	TRBJ2-1	CASSQGVNEQFF
few	TRBV7-2	TRBJ1-1	CASSLRGGELEAFF
many	TRBV7-2	TRBJ2-5	CASGWTSGGGAETQYF
NA	TRBV6-6	TRBJ2-5	CASSYSGQGAPVETQYF
few	TRBV6-5	TRBJ2-1	CASSYSSGGFRNEQFF
many	TRBV7-2	TRBJ2-6	CASKGQSGANVLTF
NA	TRBV7-8	TRBJ2-2	CASSFRDSRPPNTGELFF
NA	TRBV10-3	TRBJ2-1	CAIMGRDPYNEQFF